The sequence of this T cell receptor beta chain was determined in a study of blood T cells in healthy people across ages. Findings and limits, study-wide: Relative to aged donors, long-lived donors carried more naive CD4+ cells and displayed higher diversity.

Donors were healthy Caucasian individuals from Russia aged roughly 6 to 100. This clonotype was observed a few times. Its antigen is undetermined. For the second PCR, which ran for about 6 to 11 cycles, a sample-barcoded 5' primer and a J-beta primer mix were used. Every molecule of cDNA carried a tag from a template-switch adaptor with 12 random nucleotides. One entry per CDR3 protein, called by TCRdb with MiXCR from the 5' RACE reads. This table holds 800,000 to 900,000 distinct CDR3 sequences, 62% found once. CDR1 is SGHVS and CDR2 is FQNEAQ in the germline V gene. The CDR3 length is 13 residues. V was trimmed by 0 bases and J by 6 bases, leaving 5 bases between them.

Sample: blood. This receptor was obtained from a young man in good health. The chain links TRBV7-8 to TRBJ2-2; D unresolved. Here the CDR3 DNA reads TGTGCCAGCAGCTTAGCTGGGGCCGGGGAGCTGTTTTTT. It codes for CASSLAGAGELFF.